Here is one TCR beta chain with its context. The antigen remains unidentified. Establishment of the diagnosis relied upon clinical symptoms, serum thyroxine, TRAb, thyroid ultrasound and orbital computed tomography. These data come from a study of Graves' ophthalmopathy and Graves' hyperthyroidism. V lost 3 bases and J 7 bases, leaving 15 bases between the germline ends. The length of the CDR3 is 13 residues. Germline V gene data show CDR1 as SQVTM and CDR2 as ANQGSEA. RNA transcripts provided the template for amplifying TCR beta CDR3 regions. An opening RT-PCR round employed HTBI primers and preceded a second-round multiplex PCR. TCRdb reprocessed the multiplex PCR reads via MiXCR and lists one record per CDR3 protein. Of 500,000 to 800,000 distinct CDR3 sequences listed, about 38% are singletons. Study-wide results and caveats: Detected in blood as well were most expanded thyroid clonotypes with frequency above 0.001.

This rearrangement joins TRBV29-1 to TRBJ2-5; D gene unclear. Sequenced material: peripheral blood. This clonotype was sampled from an adult man with Graves' ophthalmopathy. The CDR3 sequence: CSVDVETSGTQYF. Written as DNA, the CDR3 is TGCAGCGTTGATGTGGAGACATCGGGGACCCAGTACTTC.